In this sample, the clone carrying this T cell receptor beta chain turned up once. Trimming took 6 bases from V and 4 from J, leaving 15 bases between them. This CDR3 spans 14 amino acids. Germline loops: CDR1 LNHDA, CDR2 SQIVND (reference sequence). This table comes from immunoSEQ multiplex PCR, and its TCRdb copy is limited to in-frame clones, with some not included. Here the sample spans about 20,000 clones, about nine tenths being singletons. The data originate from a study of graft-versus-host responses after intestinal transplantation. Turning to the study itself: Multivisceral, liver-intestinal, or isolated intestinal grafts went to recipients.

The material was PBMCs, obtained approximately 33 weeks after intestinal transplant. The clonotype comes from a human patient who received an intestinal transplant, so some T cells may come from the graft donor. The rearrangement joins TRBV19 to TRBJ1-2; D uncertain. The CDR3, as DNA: TGTGCCAGTAGGGCCCGGGAGGAGATCTATGGCTACACCTTC. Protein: CASRAREEIYGYTF.